The 15 T cell receptor beta chains in this list originate from one sample, sequenced in a study of T cells in Graves' hyperthyroidism and ophthalmopathy. Amplified TCR beta CDR3 regions came from RNA transcripts. Researchers ran a first-round RT-PCR on the TCR CDR3 using the HTBI primer set. Each CDR3 protein is one row after TCRdb ran MiXCR on the multiplex PCR reads. Of about 720,000 distinct CDR3 sequences in the sample, 18% are singletons; the top ten hold 16%. The sample was blood. These receptors all stem from a woman in her 50s with Graves' hyperthyroidism that later progressed to Graves' ophthalmopathy.

This chain connects TRBV28 to TRBJ1-1, with D possibly being TRBD1 (6 bases). Trimming cost V 3 bases and J 4 bases, with 18 bases left between them. The germline V gene encodes CDR1 MDHEN and CDR2 SYDVKM. CDR3 length equals 16 residues. This CDR3 is CASSFLRGLRSTEAFF. The CDR3 nucleotides are TGTGCCAGCAGTTTTCTAAGGGGGTTGAGAAGCACTGAAGCTTTCTTT.

The genes are TRBV6-2 or TRBV6-3 and TRBJ2-5, with 8 positions matching TRBD1. From germline, CDR1 is MNHEY and CDR2 SVGEGT. Germline trimming cut 7 bases from V and 4 bases from J; bases unmatched to any gene: 2. CDR3 length: 12 residues. The CDR3 DNA reads as TGTGCCAGCACTACAGGGGGAGAGACCCAGTACTTC. Translating it yields CASTTGGETQYF.

CDR3 loop: CASSVIAGGDTGELFF. The CDR3 region has the DNA TGTGCCAGCAGTGTTATAGCGGGCGGGGACACCGGGGAGCTGTTTTTT. The chain couples TRBV28 to TRBJ2-2; 7 bases are shared with TRBD2. In germline, CDR1 is MDHEN, CDR2 SYDVKM. V dropped 5 bases and J dropped 3; count of bases not matched to a gene: 9. This CDR3 spans 16 amino acids.

This rearrangement joins TRBV3-1 to TRBJ1-5; D gene uncertain. The V gene lost 1 base and the J gene lost 4 bases, with 5 bases spanning the gap. CDR1 LGHDT and CDR2 YNNKEL come from the germline V gene (reference sequence). The CDR3 sequence is 13 residues long. CDR3 nucleotide sequence: TGTGCCAGCAGCCAAGTGCATAATCAGCCCCAGCATTTT. Translating it yields CASSQVHNQPQHF.

The chain uses TRBV2 and TRBJ2-7; 10 bases fit TRBD2. Trimming cost V 6 bases and J 5 bases; bases outside gene matches: 7. Germline V gene data show CDR1 as SNHLY and CDR2 as FYNNEI. The CDR3 runs to 14 residues. The CDR3: CASSLGLALDEQYF. The CDR3 region has the DNA TGTGCCAGCAGCCTGGGACTAGCGCTCGACGAGCAGTACTTC.

The genes are TRBV18 and TRBJ2-3; the match to TRBD1 covers 9 bases. Per the germline V gene, CDR1 is KGHSH and CDR2 is LQKENI. With V trimmed by 9 bases and J by 1 base, 8 bases remained unmatched. CDR3 length: 15 residues. The CDR3 loop reads CASRTGQGGTDTQYF. The CDR3 DNA follows: TGTGCCAGTCGGACGGGACAGGGAGGCACAGATACGCAGTATTTT.

On this clonotype itself: A much larger clone lies a single base off, so this may be a read error. The V call is TRBV6-1, the J call TRBJ2-5; D might be TRBD1 (6 bases). The CDR3 is made up of 15 amino acids. CDR1 and CDR2 (germline): MNHNS, SASEGT. V lost 3 bases to trimming and J lost 6 bases, with 17 bases between them. In DNA, the CDR3 is TGTGCCAGCAGTGAGCCACAGGGAGTTACCCAGACCCAGTACTTC. Encoded protein: CASSEPQGVTQTQYF.

This clonotype was seen repeatedly, ten times or more. The rearrangement uses TRBV6-1 and TRBJ1-1; D might be TRBD1 (5 bases). Deletions cut 6 bases from V and 1 base from J, with 12 bases between. This CDR3 region has 14 residues. Germline CDR1 reads MNHNS; CDR2 reads SASEGT. CDR3 DNA sequence: TGTGCCAGCAGAGGGGCTTGGGGGAACACTGAAGCTTTCTTT. Protein sequence: CASRGAWGNTEAFF.

This clonotype showed up many times. This chain uses TRBV12-3 or TRBV12-4 with TRBJ2-3; TRBD2 matches at 13 bases. The CDR3 length is 20 residues. V shed 4 bases, J shed 0 bases, and the junction held 13 bases outside the gene matches. CDR3 sequence: CASSSTGLAGSASSTDTQYF. The CDR3 nucleotides are TGTGCCAGCAGTTCAACGGGACTAGCGGGGTCCGCTTCTAGCACAGATACGCAGTATTTT.

This clonotype was detected ten times or more. The chain links TRBV9 to TRBJ1-2; the D gene is possibly TRBD1 (6 bases). Per the germline V gene, CDR1 is SGDLS and CDR2 is YYNGEE. Trimming pared 5 bases from V and 7 bases from J, leaving 18 bases between. This CDR3 has 14 amino acids. The CDR3 coding sequence is TGTGCCAGCAGACCGGGACACATCTTCTCTGGCTACACCTTC. It specifies CASRPGHIFSGYTF.

In its sample, this clonotype was seen many times. The J gene is TRBJ2-7, the V gene TRBV9; no definite D call. Per the germline V gene, CDR1 is SGDLS and CDR2 is YYNGEE. Trimming shortened V by 0 bases and J by 4 bases, and 5 bases separated the two germline ends. The CDR3 runs to 12 residues. Here the CDR3 reads CASSVGGYEQYF. The CDR3 coding sequence is TGTGCCAGCAGCGTAGGGGGATACGAGCAGTACTTC.

This clonotype showed up just a few times. The chain combines TRBV7-9 with TRBJ2-1; TRBD2 agrees at 13 bases. From germline, CDR1 is SEHNR and CDR2 FQNEAQ (reference sequence). CDR3 size: 17 residues. V was pared by 5 bases and J by 5 bases, with 9 bases of the junction left unmatched. CDR3 bases: TGTGCCAGCAGCCCAACTAGCGGGGGGGGCCAACACAATGAGCAGTTCTTC. Protein: CASSPTSGGGQHNEQFF.

V and J are TRBV12-3 or TRBV12-4 and TRBJ1-4; tentatively, D is TRBD1 (5 bases). Trimming cost V 5 bases and J 4 bases, with 11 bases left between them. This CDR3 is 14 amino acids long. In DNA, the CDR3 is TGTGCCAGCAGTGGGTGGGGGGGTAATGAAAAACTGTTTTTT. Translated, it gives CASSGWGGNEKLFF.

The V call is TRBV5-1, the J call TRBJ2-5; TRBD1 aligns across 8 bases. The CDR3 is 15 residues long. Germline lookup yields CDR1 SGHRS and CDR2 YFSETQ. V lost 4 bases to trimming and J lost 3 bases; unmatched junction nucleotides: 8. Here the CDR3 reads CASSTRQGSEETQYF. The CDR3, as DNA: TGCGCCAGCAGCACCCGACAGGGGAGTGAAGAGACCCAGTACTTC.

This clonotype was counted many times. The chain combines TRBV3-1 with TRBJ1-1; unclear D gene. The germline gives CDR1 LGHDT, CDR2 YNNKEL (reference sequence). Trimming shortened V by 1 base and J by 1 base, and 10 bases separated the two germline ends. The CDR3 extends over 15 amino acids. CDR3 sequence reads: CASSQGHRTNTEAFF. The CDR3 DNA reads TGTGCCAGCAGCCAAGGTCACAGAACGAACACTGAAGCTTTCTTT.